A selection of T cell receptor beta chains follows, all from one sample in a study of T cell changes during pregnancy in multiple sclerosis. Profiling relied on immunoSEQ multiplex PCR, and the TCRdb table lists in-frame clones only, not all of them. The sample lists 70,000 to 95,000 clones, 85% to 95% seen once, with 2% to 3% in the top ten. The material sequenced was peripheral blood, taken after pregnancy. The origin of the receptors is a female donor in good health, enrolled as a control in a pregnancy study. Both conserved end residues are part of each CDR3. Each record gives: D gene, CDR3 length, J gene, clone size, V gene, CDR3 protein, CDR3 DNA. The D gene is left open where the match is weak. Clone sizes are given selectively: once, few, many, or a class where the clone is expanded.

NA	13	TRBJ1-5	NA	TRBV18	CASSENRLQPQHF	TGTGCCAGCTCAGAGAACAGGCTCCAGCCCCAGCATTTT
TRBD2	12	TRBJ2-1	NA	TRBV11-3	CASSLAREEQFF	TGTGCCAGCAGCTTAGCGCGGGAGGAGCAGTTCTTC
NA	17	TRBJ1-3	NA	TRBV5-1	CASSYDPQGSSGNTIYF	TGCGCCAGCAGCTACGATCCGCAGGGATCCTCTGGAAACACCATATATTTT
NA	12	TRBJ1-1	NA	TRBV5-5	CASSFRGTEAFF	TGTGCCAGCAGCTTCCGGGGGACTGAAGCTTTCTTT
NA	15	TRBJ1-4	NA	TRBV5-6	CASSYLQGDNEKLFF	TGTGCCAGCAGCTACCTACAGGGCGATAATGAAAAACTGTTTTTT
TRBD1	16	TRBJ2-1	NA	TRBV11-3	CASSLIGTGTNNEQFF	TGTGCCAGCAGCTTAATCGGGACAGGGACTAACAATGAGCAGTTCTTC
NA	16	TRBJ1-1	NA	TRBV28	CASSPYVGGTNTEAFF	TGTGCCAGCAGCCCGTACGTTGGGGGGACGAACACTGAAGCTTTCTTT
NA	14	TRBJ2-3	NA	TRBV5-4	CASSSQDSTDTQYF	TGTGCCAGCAGTTCACAGGATTCCACAGATACGCAGTATTTT
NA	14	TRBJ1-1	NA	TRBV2	CASTRLGVNTEAFF	TGTGCCAGCACTCGCCTCGGGGTGAACACTGAAGCTTTCTTT
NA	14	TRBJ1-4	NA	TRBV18	CASSRSGTNEKLFF	TGTGCCAGCTCACGCTCAGGGACTAATGAAAAACTGTTTTTT
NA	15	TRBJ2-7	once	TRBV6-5	CASSYGVSGAYEQYF	TGTGCCAGCAGTTACGGGGTTAGCGGTGCCTACGAGCAGTACTTC
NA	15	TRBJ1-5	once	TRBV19	CATETGSGHNQPQHF	TGTGCCACTGAAACAGGGAGTGGGCACAATCAGCCCCAGCATTTT